The next 2 T cell receptor beta chains were all read from a single sample in a study of T cells after yellow fever vaccination. TCRdb re-analysed the 5' RACE reads in MiXCR, keeping a single row per CDR3 protein. The table lists 300,000 to 400,000 distinct CDR3 sequences, 8.7% of them singletons. The sample here was PBMCs, taken on the day of the first yellow fever vaccination. The receptors were sampled from a man younger than 30 who received the YFV17D yellow fever vaccine.

This clonotype was counted between two and nine times. The chain couples TRBV5-1 to TRBJ2-3; 8 nucleotides line up with TRBD2. There are 15 residues in the CDR3. CDR1 is SGHRS, CDR2 YFSETQ, per germline. Trimming cost V 3 bases and J 0 bases; bases outside gene matches: 3. In DNA, the CDR3 is TGCGCCAGCAGCTCGGGGGGGTCTAGCACAGATACGCAGTATTTT. This gives the protein CASSSGGSSTDTQYF.

In its sample, this clonotype was seen many times. The chain couples TRBV12-3 or TRBV12-4 to TRBJ2-5; 10 bases are a match to TRBD2. The V segment lost 2 bases and the J segment 3 bases; nucleotides outside the gene matches: 3. The CDR3 contains 15 residues. The DNA for the CDR3 is TGTGCCAGCAGTTTAATCGGACTAGCGGAAGAGACCCAGTACTTC. Amino acids: CASSLIGLAEETQYF.